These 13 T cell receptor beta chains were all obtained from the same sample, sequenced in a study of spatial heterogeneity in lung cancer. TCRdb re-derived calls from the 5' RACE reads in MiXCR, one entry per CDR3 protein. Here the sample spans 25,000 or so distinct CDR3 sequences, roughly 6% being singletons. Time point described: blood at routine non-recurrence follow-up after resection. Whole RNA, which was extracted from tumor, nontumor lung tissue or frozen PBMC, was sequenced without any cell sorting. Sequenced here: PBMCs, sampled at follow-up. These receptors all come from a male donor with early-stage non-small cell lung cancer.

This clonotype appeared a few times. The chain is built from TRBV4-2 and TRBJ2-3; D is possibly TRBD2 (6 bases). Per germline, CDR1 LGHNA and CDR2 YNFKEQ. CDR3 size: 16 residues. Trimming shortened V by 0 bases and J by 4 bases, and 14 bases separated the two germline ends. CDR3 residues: CASSQDGTGAADTQYF. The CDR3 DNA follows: TGTGCCAGCAGCCAAGACGGAACGGGAGCGGCAGATACGCAGTATTTT.

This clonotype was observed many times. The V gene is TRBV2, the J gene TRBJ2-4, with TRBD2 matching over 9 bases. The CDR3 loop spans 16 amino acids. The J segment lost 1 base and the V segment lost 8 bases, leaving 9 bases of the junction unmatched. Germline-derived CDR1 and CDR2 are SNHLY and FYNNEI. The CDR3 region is CASGASGMVAKNIQYF. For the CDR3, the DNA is TGTGCCAGCGGGGCTAGCGGGATGGTGGCCAAAAACATTCAGTACTTC.

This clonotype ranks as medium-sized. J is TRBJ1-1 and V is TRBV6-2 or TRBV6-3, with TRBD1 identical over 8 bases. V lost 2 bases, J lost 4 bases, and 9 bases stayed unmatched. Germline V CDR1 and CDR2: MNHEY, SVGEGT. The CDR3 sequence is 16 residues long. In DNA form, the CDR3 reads TGTGCCAGCAGTTACCCCCCCGGACAGGGCCGCACTGAAGCTTTCTTT. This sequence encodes CASSYPPGQGRTEAFF.

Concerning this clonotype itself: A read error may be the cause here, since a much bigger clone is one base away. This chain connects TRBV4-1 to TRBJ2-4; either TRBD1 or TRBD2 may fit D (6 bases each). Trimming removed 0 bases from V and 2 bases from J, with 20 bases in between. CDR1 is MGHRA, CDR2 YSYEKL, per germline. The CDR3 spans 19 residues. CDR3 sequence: CASSQDTNGGGWTKNIQYF. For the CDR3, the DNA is TGCGCCAGCAGCCAAGATACAAACGGGGGCGGCTGGACCAAAAACATTCAGTACTTC.

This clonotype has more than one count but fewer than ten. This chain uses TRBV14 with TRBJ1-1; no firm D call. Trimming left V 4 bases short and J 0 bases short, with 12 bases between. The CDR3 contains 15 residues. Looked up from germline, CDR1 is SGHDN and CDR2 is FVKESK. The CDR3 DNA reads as TGTGCCAGCAGCCTCTACAGCTTTTTGAACACTGAAGCTTTCTTT. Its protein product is CASSLYSFLNTEAFF.

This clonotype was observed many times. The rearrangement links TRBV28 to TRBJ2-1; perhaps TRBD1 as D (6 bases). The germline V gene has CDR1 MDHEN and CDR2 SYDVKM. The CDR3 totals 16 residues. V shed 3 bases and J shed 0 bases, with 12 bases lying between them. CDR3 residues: CASSFQDSLSYNEQFF. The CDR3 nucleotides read TGTGCCAGCAGTTTCCAGGACAGCCTCTCCTACAATGAGCAGTTCTTC.

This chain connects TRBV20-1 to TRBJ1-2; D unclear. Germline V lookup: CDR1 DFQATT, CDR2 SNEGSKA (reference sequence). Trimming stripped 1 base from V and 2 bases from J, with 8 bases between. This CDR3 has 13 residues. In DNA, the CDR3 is TGCAGTGCTAGAGGGGAAGGGAACTATGGCTACACCTTC. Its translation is CSARGEGNYGYTF.

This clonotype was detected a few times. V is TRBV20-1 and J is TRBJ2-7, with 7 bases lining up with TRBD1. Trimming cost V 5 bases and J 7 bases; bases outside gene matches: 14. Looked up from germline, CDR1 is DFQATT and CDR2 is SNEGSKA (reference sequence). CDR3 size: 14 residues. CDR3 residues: CSAPSPRGPGEQYF. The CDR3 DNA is TGCAGTGCTCCCTCCCCGAGGGGGCCGGGGGAGCAGTACTTC.

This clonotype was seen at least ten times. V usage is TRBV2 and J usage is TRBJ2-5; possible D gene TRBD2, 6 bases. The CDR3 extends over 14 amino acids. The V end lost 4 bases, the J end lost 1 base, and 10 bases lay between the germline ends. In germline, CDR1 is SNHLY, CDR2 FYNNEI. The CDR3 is CASSVGGVQETQYF. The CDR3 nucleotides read TGTGCCAGCAGTGTCGGAGGGGTCCAAGAGACCCAGTACTTC.

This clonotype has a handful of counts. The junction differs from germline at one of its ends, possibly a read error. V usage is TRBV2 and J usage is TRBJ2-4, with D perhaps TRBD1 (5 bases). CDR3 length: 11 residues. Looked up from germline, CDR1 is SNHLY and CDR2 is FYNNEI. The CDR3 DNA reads TGTGCTAGCAGGGCCCAAAACATTCAGTACTTC. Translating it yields CASRAQNIQYF.

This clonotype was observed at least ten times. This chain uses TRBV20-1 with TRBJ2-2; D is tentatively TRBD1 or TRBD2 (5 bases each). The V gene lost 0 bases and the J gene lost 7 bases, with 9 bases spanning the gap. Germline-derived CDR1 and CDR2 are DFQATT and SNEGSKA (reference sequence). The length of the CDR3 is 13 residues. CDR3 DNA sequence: TGCAGTGCTAGAGATCGAGGGGACGGGGAGCTGTTTTTT. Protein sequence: CSARDRGDGELFF.

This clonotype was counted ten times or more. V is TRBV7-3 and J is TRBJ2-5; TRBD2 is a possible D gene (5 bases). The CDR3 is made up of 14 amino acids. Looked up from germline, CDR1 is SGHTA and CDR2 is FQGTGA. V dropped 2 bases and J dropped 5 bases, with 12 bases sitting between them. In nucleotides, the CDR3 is TGTGCCAGCAGCTTACGAGGGTATGAGGAGACCCAGTACTTC. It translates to CASSLRGYEETQYF.

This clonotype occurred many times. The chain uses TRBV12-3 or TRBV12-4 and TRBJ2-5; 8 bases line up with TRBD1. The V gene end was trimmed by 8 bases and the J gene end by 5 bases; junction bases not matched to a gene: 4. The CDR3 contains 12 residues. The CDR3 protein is CASGQGGETQYF. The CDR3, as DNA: TGTGCCAGCGGACAGGGTGGTGAGACCCAGTACTTC.